Below, 19 T cell receptor beta chains from the same sample are listed, as sequenced in a study of cytomegalovirus exposure and HLA in healthy donors. Primers included in the PCR were 60 Vbeta and 13 Jbeta primers. Some clones are missing from TCRdb's copy, which holds only in-frame ones; the method was immunoSEQ multiplex PCR. The sample contains about 180,000 clones, more than 70% of which appear only once. What was sequenced was PBMCs. Receptors were obtained from a girl aged 10-17 years in good health and CMV-seropositive.

This sequence joins TRBV11-2 and TRBJ1-2; the match to TRBD1 covers 7 bases. The germline gives CDR1 SGHAT, CDR2 FQNNGV. Losses at the gene ends were 4 bases for V and 0 bases for J; bases not matched to a gene: 14. The CDR3 sequence is 18 residues long. The CDR3: CASSSRDSTLGANYGYTF. The CDR3 DNA follows: TGTGCCAGCAGCTCCCGGGACAGTACGCTGGGGGCTAACTATGGCTACACCTTC.

This clone was seen a few times. The chain is built from TRBV7-9 and TRBJ1-2; no clear D gene. The CDR3 loop spans 16 amino acids. The V and J ends lost 1 base and 0 bases respectively, with 12 bases between them. CDR1 is SEHNR and CDR2 is FQNEAQ in the germline V gene (reference sequence). The CDR3 DNA reads as TGTGCCAGCAGCTTAGTTGGGGAGGGCCCTAACTATGGCTACACCTTC. It translates to CASSLVGEGPNYGYTF.

The V call is TRBV19, the J call TRBJ2-1; D is ambiguous. The CDR3 is made up of 16 amino acids. Germline loops: CDR1 LNHDA, CDR2 SQIVND (reference sequence). Between the trimmed V and J ends, which lost 3 bases and 4 bases, there was a span of 16 bases. This CDR3 reads CASSIGDPARYNEQFF. The CDR3, as DNA: TGTGCCAGTAGTATTGGAGACCCAGCGCGATACAATGAGCAGTTCTTC.

This chain joins TRBV21-1 and TRBJ1-1; whether TRBD1, the table's D call, matches the DNA was not checked. TRBV21-1 is described as a pseudogene. This CDR3 has 17 amino acids. CDR3 region: CASSNRQSGTANTEAFF. The CDR3 DNA sequence: TGTGCCAGCAGCAACCGACAGTCCGGGACAGCGAACACTGAAGCTTTCTTT.

This clone has only a few counts. This chain connects TRBV6-1 to TRBJ2-7, with TRBD2 as a possible D gene (5 bases). The CDR3 extends over 16 amino acids. Germline V CDR1 and CDR2: MNHNS, SASEGT. Trimming left V 0 bases short and J 0 bases short, with 12 bases between. The chain's CDR3 is CASSEALRGSSYEQYF. The CDR3 region has the DNA TGTGCCAGCAGTGAAGCGCTTCGAGGGAGCTCCTACGAGCAGTACTTC.

The genes are TRBV7-6 and TRBJ2-1; 7 positions match TRBD1. Germline V gene lookup returns CDR1 SGHVS and CDR2 FNYEAQ. V gave up 5 bases and J gave up 2 bases; unmatched junction bases: 6. The CDR3 is made up of 15 amino acids. The CDR3 DNA sequence: TGTGCCAGCAGCGAGGCCGGGACAGCCTACAATGAGCAGTTCTTC. Amino acid sequence: CASSEAGTAYNEQFF.

The J gene is TRBJ2-2, the V gene TRBV27, with TRBD1 matching 7 bases. The CDR3 runs to 14 residues. Losses at the gene ends were 4 bases for V and 2 bases for J; bases not matched to a gene: 1. The germline gives CDR1 MNHEY, CDR2 SMNVEV (reference sequence). The CDR3 region has the DNA TGTGCCAGCAGTTACAGGGGTAACACCGGGGAGCTGTTTTTT. It codes for CASSYRGNTGELFF.

This chain links TRBV29-1 with TRBJ2-1; the D is unclear. Per germline, CDR1 SQVTM and CDR2 ANQGSEA. Trimming shortened V by 4 bases and J by 4 bases, and 11 bases separated the two germline ends. This CDR3 is built from 13 residues. In DNA form, the CDR3 reads TGCAGCGTTGGGGCGCGCCTTTACAATGAGCAGTTCTTC. This translates into CSVGARLYNEQFF.

DNA for the CDR3: TGCAGCGTTGCGTTCGGTCAAGAGACCCAGTACTTC. It encodes CSVAFGQETQYF. V is TRBV29-1 and J is TRBJ2-5, with D hard to call. Germline V gene data show CDR1 as SQVTM and CDR2 as ANQGSEA. This CDR3 is 12 amino acids long. V dropped 4 bases and J dropped 2 bases, with 8 bases sitting between them.

In this sample, this clone turned up a few times. The V call is TRBV5-1, the J call TRBJ2-3; the match to TRBD2 covers 8 bases. This CDR3 region has 14 residues. V trimming: 0 bases; J trimming: 5 bases; junction bases outside the gene matches: 2. CDR1 is SGHRS, CDR2 YFSETQ, per germline. The CDR3 nucleotides are TGCGCCAGCAGCTTGGGACTAGCGCAAGATACGCAGTATTTT. It encodes CASSLGLAQDTQYF.

The rearrangement joins TRBV5-5 to TRBJ1-1; perhaps TRBD1 as D (5 bases). Germline V gene lookup returns CDR1 SGHKS and CDR2 YYEKEE (reference sequence). V dropped 4 bases and J dropped 5 bases, with 12 bases sitting between them. The CDR3 length is 13 residues. The CDR3 spells CASSPDSLTEAFF. CDR3 DNA sequence: TGTGCCAGCAGCCCAGACAGTTTGACTGAAGCTTTCTTT.

J is TRBJ2-3 and V is TRBV27, with 7 nucleotides matching TRBD2. There are 18 residues in the CDR3. V was clipped by 1 base and J by 0 bases; unmatched bases: 10. CDR1 MNHEY and CDR2 SMNVEV come from the germline V gene (reference sequence). CDR3 sequence reads: CASSLWAGAPPSTDTQYF. The CDR3 coding sequence is TGTGCCAGCAGTTTATGGGCGGGAGCGCCTCCTAGCACAGATACGCAGTATTTT.

The genes are TRBV6-5 and TRBJ2-7; 12 nucleotides align to TRBD2. Germline assignment: CDR1 MNHEY and CDR2 SVGAGI. Unmatched junction bases numbered 9, after V lost 2 bases and J lost 7 bases. The CDR3 is made up of 16 amino acids. In nucleotides, the CDR3 is TGTGCCAGCAGTTACACGAGACTAGCGGGAGAAGGTGAGCAGTACTTC. Protein sequence: CASSYTRLAGEGEQYF.

The V and J genes are TRBV5-1 and TRBJ2-7; 10 bases map to TRBD2. With 2 bases clipped from V and 3 bases from J, the junction kept 5 bases outside the gene matches. The CDR3 totals 15 residues. The germline gives CDR1 SGHRS, CDR2 YFSETQ. The DNA of the CDR3 is TGCGCCAGCAGCTTTTCGCCTAGCGGGAGCTACGAGCAGTACTTC. This gives the protein CASSFSPSGSYEQYF.

As for this clone: The junction departs from the called germline gene at one end, perhaps through a read error. The rearrangement joins TRBV7-7 to TRBJ2-5, with D maybe TRBD2 (6 bases). The germline V gene has CDR1 SSHAT and CDR2 FNYEAQ (reference sequence). The CDR3 has 16 amino acids. CDR3 amino acids: CASSLAGGTGHETQYF. In nucleotides, the CDR3 is TGTGCTAGCAGCTTAGCAGGAGGGACTGGGCATGAGACCCAGTACTTC.

To note about this clone: At one of its ends the junction is not consistent with the germline gene, which may arise from a read error. This chain connects TRBV19 to TRBJ1-5; D is ambiguous. The CDR3 consists of 14 residues. Germline V CDR1 and CDR2: LNHDA, SQIVND (reference sequence). In DNA form, the CDR3 reads TGCGCTACATGGAGCCTATATAGCAATCAGCCCCAGCATTTT. This sequence encodes CATWSLYSNQPQHF.

The chain couples TRBV6-1 to TRBJ2-7; D call uncertain. Trimming pared 6 bases from V and 3 bases from J, leaving 9 bases between. The CDR3 has 12 amino acids. Germline V gene lookup returns CDR1 MNHNS and CDR2 SASEGT. The CDR3 region is CASSIQNYEQYF. The CDR3 coding sequence is TGTGCCAGCAGCATACAGAACTACGAGCAGTACTTC.

The J gene is TRBJ2-7, the V gene TRBV4-3, with 7 bases aligning to TRBD2. The CDR3 is made up of 17 amino acids. Per the germline V gene, CDR1 is LGHNA and CDR2 is YSLEER. J lost 1 base, V lost 0 bases, and 9 bases had no gene match. The CDR3 protein is CASSQDRTASGSYEQYF. CDR3 nucleotide sequence: TGCGCCAGCAGCCAAGATCGCACGGCTAGCGGATCCTACGAGCAGTACTTC.

V and J are TRBV5-5 and TRBJ1-4, with 9 bases aligning to TRBD1. This CDR3 contains 14 residues. The junction had 3 bases not matched to a gene; V was cut back by 4 bases and J by 5 bases. The germline CDR1 and CDR2 sequences are SGHKS and YYEKEE (reference sequence). For the CDR3, the DNA is TGTGCCAGCAGCCCTGACAGGGGGAATGAAAAACTGTTTTTT. It is translated as CASSPDRGNEKLFF.